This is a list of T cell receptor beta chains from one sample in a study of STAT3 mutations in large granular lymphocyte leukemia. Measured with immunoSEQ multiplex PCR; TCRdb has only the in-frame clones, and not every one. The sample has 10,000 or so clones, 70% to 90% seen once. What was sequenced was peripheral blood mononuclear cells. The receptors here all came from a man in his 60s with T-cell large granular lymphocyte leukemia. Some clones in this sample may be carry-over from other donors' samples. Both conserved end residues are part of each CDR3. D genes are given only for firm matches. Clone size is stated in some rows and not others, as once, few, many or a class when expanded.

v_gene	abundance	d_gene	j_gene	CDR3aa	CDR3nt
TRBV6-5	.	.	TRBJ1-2	CASSPSNYGYTF	TGTGCCAGCAGCCCATCTAACTATGGCTACACCTTC
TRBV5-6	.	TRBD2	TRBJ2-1	CASRSTVSMLADEQFF	TGTGCCAGCAGATCCACAGTCTCGATGCTAGCGGATGAGCAGTTCTTC
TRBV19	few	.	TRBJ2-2	CASSWWDTGELFF	TGTGCCAGTAGTTGGTGGGACACCGGGGAGCTGTTTTTT
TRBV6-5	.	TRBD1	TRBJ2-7	CASSSRDRRPYEQYF	TGTGCCAGCAGTTCCCGGGACAGGCGACCGTACGAGCAGTACTTC
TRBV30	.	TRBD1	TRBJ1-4	CAWSVLWGQEKLFF	TGTGCCTGGAGTGTACTTTGGGGACAGGAAAAACTGTTTTTT
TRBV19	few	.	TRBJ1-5	CASSPSRLLSNQPQHF	TGTGCCAGTAGCCCCAGCCGCCTCCTTAGCAATCAGCCCCAGCATTTT
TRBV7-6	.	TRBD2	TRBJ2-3	CASSLGASGYTDTQYF	TGTGCCAGCAGCTTAGGGGCTAGCGGTTACACAGATACGCAGTATTTT
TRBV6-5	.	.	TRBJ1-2	CASSPTGNYGYTF	TGTGCCAGCAGTCCGACGGGGAACTATGGCTACACCTTC
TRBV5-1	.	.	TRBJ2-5	CASSLTGSSIQETQYF	TGCGCCAGCAGCTTGACAGGCTCCTCGATCCAAGAGACCCAGTACTTC
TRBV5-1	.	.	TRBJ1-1	CASSLRDNTEAFF	TGCGCCAGCAGCTTGCGGGATAACACTGAAGCTTTCTTT
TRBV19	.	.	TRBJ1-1	CASISHAGSMNTEAFF	TGTGCCAGTATCTCCCACGCGGGATCTATGAACACTGAAGCTTTCTTT
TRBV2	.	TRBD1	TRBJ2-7	CASSERGQTTYEQYF	TGTGCCAGCAGTGAAAGGGGACAGACCACCTACGAGCAGTACTTC
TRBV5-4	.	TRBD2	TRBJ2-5	CASSHPSGTQETQYF	TGTGCCAGCAGCCACCCCAGCGGGACCCAAGAGACCCAGTACTTC
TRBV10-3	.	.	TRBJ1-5	CAITAALNQPQHF	TGTGCCATCACTGCGGCGTTGAATCAGCCCCAGCATTTT
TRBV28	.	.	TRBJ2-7	CASSLIGGPSTYEQYF	TGTGCCAGCAGTTTGATTGGGGGCCCGTCGACCTACGAGCAGTACTTC
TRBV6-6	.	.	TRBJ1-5	CASSSRRNNQPQHF	TGTGCCAGCAGTTCCCGACGGAATAATCAGCCCCAGCATTTT
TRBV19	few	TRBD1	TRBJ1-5	CASTLQGASNQPQHF	TGTGCCAGTACCTTACAGGGGGCCTCTAATCAGCCCCAGCATTTT
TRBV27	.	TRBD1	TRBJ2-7	CASSSIRQGLEQYF	TGTGCCAGCAGTTCCATAAGACAGGGGCTCGAGCAGTACTTC
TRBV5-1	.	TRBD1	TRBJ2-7	CASSLEGRQGTEQYF	TGCGCCAGCAGCTTGGAAGGGCGACAGGGGACCGAGCAGTACTTC
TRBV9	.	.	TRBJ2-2	CASTRATGELFF	TGTGCCAGCACCCGGGCTACCGGGGAGCTGTTTTTT
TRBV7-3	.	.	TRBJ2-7	CASSQAGGPYEQYF	TGTGCCAGCAGCCAAGCAGGGGGGCCTTACGAGCAGTACTTC
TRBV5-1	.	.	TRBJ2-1	CASSPRLSGGGDEQFF	TGCGCCAGCAGCCCCCGCTTGTCCGGGGGAGGCGATGAGCAGTTCTTC
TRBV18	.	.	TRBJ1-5	CASSPSGPTVNSNQPQHF	TGTGCCAGCTCACCATCGGGACCGACGGTAAATAGCAATCAGCCCCAGCATTTT
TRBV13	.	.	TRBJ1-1	CASSLGHRRLGTEAFF	TGTGCCAGCAGCTTAGGCCACCGCAGATTAGGCACTGAAGCTTTCTTT
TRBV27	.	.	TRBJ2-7	CASRMLGSREQYF	TGTGCCAGCAGAATGCTGGGCTCGCGAGAGCAGTACTTC
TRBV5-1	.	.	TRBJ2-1	CASSLATVGDEQFF	TGCGCCAGCAGCTTGGCCACCGTCGGAGATGAGCAGTTCTTC
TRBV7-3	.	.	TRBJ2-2	CASSLRGRGNTGELFF	TGTGCCAGCAGCTTAAGGGGCAGGGGGAACACCGGGGAGCTGTTTTTT
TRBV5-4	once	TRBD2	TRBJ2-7	CASSLRSGPSYEQYF	TGTGCCAGCAGCTTGCGTAGCGGGCCCTCCTACGAGCAGTACTTC
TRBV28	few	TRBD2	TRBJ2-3	CASWTSGRALDTQYF	TGTGCCAGCTGGACTAGCGGGAGGGCCCTGGATACGCAGTATTTT
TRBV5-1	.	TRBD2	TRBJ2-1	CASSITGLVGYNEQFF	TGCGCCAGCAGCATTACGGGACTAGTAGGGTACAATGAGCAGTTCTTC
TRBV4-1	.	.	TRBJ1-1	CASSQDPAGAGAFF	TGCGCCAGCAGCCAAGACCCAGCGGGCGCGGGGGCTTTCTTT
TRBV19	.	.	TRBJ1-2	CASTENYGYTF	TGTGCCAGTACGGAGAACTATGGCTACACCTTC
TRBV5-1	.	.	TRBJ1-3	CASSLAIGGSYPANTIYF	TGCGCCAGCAGCTTGGCCATCGGAGGGTCCTACCCAGCAAACACCATATATTTT
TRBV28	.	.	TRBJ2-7	CASSLQGRGYEQYF	TGTGCCAGCAGCTTACAGGGGAGGGGTTACGAGCAGTACTTC
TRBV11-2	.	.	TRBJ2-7	CASSLTGAPEQYF	TGTGCCAGCAGCTTAACGGGAGCGCCCGAGCAGTACTTC
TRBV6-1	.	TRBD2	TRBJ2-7	CASSEALAGVGSSYEQYF	TGTGCCAGCAGTGAAGCGTTAGCGGGAGTGGGAAGCTCCTACGAGCAGTACTTC
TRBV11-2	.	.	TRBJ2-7	CASSSTIYEQYF	TGTGCCAGCAGCTCTACCATCTACGAGCAGTACTTC
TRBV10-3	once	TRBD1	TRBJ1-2	CAISRDREGYGYTF	TGTGCCATCAGTCGGGACAGGGAGGGCTATGGCTACACCTTC
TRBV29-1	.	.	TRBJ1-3	CSGGTGNTIYF	TGCAGCGGGGGGACTGGAAACACCATATATTTT
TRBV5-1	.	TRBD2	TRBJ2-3	CASSLGPSGSGGGADTQYF	TGCGCCAGCAGCTTGGGTCCTAGCGGGAGCGGCGGCGGTGCAGATACGCAGTATTTT